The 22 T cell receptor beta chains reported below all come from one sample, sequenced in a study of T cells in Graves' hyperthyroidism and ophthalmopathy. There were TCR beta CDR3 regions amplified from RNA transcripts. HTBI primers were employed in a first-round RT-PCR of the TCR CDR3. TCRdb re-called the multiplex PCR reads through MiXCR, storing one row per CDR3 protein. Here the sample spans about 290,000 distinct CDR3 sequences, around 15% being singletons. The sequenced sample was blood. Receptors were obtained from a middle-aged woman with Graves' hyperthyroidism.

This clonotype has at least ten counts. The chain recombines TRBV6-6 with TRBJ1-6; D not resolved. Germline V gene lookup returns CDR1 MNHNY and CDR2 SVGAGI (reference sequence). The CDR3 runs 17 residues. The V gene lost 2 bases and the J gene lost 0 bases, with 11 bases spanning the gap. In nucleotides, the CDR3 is TGTGCCAGCAGTTACGGTGACACCGGCTCCTATAATTCACCCCTCCACTTT. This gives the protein CASSYGDTGSYNSPLHF.

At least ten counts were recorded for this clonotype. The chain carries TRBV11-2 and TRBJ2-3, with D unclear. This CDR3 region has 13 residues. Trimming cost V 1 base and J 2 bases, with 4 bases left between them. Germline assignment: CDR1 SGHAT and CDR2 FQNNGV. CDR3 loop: CASSLAPTDTQYF. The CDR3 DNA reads TGTGCCAGCAGCTTAGCCCCCACAGATACGCAGTATTTT.

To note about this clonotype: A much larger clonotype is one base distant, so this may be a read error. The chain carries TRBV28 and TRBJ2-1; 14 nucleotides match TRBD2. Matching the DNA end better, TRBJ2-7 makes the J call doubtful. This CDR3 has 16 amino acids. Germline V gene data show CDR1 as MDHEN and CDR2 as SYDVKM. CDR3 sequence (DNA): TGTGCCAGCAGTCTCGGACTAGCGGGAGGCCACAATGAGCAGTACTTC. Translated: CASSLGLAGGHNEQYF.

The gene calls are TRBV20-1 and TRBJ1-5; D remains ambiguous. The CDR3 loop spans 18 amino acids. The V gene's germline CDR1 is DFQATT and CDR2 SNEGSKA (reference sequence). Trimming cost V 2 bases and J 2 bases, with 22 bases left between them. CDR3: CSARPGDRFRYGNQPQHF. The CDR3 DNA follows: TGCAGTGCTAGACCCGGCGACCGTTTTCGTTACGGCAATCAGCCCCAGCATTTT.

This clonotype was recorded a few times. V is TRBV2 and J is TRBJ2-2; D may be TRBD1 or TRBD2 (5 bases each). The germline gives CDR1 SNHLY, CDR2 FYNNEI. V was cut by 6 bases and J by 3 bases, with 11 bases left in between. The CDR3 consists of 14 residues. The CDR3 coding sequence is TGTGCCAGCAGATGGGGGTCTGACACCGGGGAGCTGTTTTTT. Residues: CASRWGSDTGELFF.

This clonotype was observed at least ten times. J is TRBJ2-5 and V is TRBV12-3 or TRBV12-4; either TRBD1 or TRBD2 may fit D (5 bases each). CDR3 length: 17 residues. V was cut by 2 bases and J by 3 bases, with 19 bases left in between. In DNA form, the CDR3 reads TGTGCCAGCAGTTTAAGGGCCGGGACGAAGACTAAAGAGACCCAGTACTTC. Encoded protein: CASSLRAGTKTKETQYF.

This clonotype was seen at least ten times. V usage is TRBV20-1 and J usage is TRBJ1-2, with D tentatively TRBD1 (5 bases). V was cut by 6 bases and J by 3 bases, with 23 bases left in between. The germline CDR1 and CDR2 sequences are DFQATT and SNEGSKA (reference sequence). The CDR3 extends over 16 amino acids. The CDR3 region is CSALPAVRTGDYGYTF. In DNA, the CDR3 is TGCAGTGCGTTACCCGCTGTGAGGACGGGGGACTATGGCTACACCTTC.

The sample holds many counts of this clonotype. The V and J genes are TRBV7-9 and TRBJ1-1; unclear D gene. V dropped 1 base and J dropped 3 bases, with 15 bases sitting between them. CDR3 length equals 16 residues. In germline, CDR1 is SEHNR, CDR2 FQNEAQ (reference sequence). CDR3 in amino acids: CASSLGAGLVYTEAFF. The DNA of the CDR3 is TGTGCCAGCAGCTTAGGGGCAGGCTTGGTTTACACTGAAGCTTTCTTT.

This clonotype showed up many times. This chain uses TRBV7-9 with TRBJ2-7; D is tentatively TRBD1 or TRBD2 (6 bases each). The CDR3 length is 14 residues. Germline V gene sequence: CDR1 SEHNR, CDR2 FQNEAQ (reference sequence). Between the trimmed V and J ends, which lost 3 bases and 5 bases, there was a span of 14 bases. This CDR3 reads CASSLHREVHEQYF. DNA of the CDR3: TGTGCCAGCAGCTTGCACAGGGAGGTTCACGAGCAGTACTTC.

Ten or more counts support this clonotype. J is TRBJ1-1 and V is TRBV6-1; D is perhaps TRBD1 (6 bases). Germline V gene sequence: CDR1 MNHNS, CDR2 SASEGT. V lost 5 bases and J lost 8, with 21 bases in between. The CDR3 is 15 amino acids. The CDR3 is CASSYGAGTKGEAFF. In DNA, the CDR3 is TGTGCCAGCAGTTACGGAGCCGGGACAAAAGGCGAAGCTTTCTTT.

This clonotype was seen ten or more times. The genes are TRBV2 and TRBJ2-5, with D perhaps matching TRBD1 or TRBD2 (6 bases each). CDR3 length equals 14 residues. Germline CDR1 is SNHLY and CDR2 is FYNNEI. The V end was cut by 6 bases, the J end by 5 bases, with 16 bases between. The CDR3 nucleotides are TGTGCCAGCAGACGGACTACGGGGGCGGAGACCCAGTACTTC. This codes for CASRRTTGAETQYF.

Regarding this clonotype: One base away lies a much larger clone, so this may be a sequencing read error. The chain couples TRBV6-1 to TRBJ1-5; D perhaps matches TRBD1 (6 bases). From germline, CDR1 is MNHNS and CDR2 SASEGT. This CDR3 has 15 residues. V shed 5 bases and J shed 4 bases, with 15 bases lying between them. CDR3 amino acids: CASSPHRAGNQPQHF. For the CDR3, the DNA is TGTGCCAGCAGTCCCCACAGGGCGGGAAATCAGCCCCAGCATTTT.

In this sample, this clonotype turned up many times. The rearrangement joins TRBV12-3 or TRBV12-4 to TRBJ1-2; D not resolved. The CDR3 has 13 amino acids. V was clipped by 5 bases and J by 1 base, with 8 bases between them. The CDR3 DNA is TGTGCCAGCAGTCCCCAGGTTAACTATGGCTACACCTTC. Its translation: CASSPQVNYGYTF.

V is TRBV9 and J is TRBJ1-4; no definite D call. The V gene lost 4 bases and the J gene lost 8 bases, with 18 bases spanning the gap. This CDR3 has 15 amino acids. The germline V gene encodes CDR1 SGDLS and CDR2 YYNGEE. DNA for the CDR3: TGTGCCAGCAGCCCGGCTTGGGAGGGAAGCGAAAAACTGTTTTTT. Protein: CASSPAWEGSEKLFF.

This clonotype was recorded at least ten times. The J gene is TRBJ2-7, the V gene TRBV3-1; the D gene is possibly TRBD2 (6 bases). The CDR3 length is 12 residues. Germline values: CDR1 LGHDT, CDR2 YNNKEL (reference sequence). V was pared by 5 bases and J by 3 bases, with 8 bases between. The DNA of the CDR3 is TGTGCCAGCAGCGCGGGGAGCTACGAGCAGTACTTC. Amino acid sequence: CASSAGSYEQYF.

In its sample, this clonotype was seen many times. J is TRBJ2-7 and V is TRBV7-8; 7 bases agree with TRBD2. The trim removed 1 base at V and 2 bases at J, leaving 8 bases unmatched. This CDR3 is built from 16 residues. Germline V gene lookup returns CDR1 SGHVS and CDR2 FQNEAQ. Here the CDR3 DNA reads TGTGCCAGCAGCTTAGGGGGAGGGCCGGTCGCCTACGAGCAGTACTTC. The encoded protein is CASSLGGGPVAYEQYF.

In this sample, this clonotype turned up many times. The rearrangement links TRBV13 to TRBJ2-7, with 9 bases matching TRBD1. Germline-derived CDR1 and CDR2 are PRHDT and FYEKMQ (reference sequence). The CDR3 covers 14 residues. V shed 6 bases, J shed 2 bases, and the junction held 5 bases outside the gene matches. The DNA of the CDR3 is TGTGCCAGCAGTAGGGACAGGGCCGCCTACGAGCAGTACTTC. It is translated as CASSRDRAAYEQYF.

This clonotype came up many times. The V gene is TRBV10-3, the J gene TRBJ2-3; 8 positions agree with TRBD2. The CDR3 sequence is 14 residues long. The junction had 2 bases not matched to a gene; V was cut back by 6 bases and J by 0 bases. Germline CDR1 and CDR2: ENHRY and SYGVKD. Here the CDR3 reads CAISPSGSTDTQYF. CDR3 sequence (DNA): TGTGCCATCAGCCCTAGCGGGAGCACAGATACGCAGTATTTT.

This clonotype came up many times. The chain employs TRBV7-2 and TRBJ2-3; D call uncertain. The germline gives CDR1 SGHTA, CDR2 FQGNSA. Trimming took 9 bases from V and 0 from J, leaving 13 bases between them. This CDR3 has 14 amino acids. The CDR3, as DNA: TGTGCCAGTGGGCGGCGCAGGAGCACAGATACGCAGTATTTT. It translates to CASGRRRSTDTQYF. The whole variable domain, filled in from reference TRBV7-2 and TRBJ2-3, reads GAGVSQSPSNKVTEKGKDVELRCDPISGHTALYWYRQSLGQGLEFLIYFQGNSAPDKSGLPSDRFSAERTGGSVSTLTIQRTQQEDSAVYLCASGRRRSTDTQYFGPGTRLTVL.

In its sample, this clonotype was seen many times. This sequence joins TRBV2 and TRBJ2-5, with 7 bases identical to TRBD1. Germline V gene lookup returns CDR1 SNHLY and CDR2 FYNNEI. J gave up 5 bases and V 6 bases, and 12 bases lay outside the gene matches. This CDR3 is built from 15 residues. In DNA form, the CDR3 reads TGTGCCAGCAGCCGGACAGGAACAATGGAGGAGACCCAGTACTTC. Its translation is CASSRTGTMEETQYF.

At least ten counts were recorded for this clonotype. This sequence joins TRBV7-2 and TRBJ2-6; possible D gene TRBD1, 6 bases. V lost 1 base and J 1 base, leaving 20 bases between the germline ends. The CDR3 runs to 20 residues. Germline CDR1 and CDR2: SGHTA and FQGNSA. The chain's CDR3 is CASSLVGAGVVLSGANVLTF. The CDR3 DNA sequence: TGTGCCAGCAGCTTAGTCGGGGCAGGGGTCGTTCTATCTGGGGCCAACGTCCTGACTTTC.

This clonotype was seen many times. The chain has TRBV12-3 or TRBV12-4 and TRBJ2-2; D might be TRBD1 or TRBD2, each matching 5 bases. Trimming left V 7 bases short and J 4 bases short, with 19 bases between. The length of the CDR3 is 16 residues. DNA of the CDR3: TGTGCCAGCACTCCCTTTGGGGGTTTATCCACCGGGGAGCTGTTTTTT. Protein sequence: CASTPFGGLSTGELFF.